Listed below are T cell receptor beta chains from one sample, sequenced in a study of PD-1 blockade in classical Hodgkin lymphoma. TCRdb keeps only in-frame clones here, not all; method: immunoSEQ multiplex PCR. Of 50,000 to 75,000 clones in the sample, roughly 88% were seen once. The sequenced sample was peripheral blood mononuclear cells (PBMCs), obtained at baseline. The receptor set was obtained from a human donor with classical Hodgkin lymphoma. CDR3s include the opening cysteine and the closing phenylalanine or tryptophan. Each record gives: V gene, J gene, D gene, clone size, CDR3 DNA, CDR3 protein. D genes are given only for firm matches. Where a row states a size, it is once, few, many or the class of an expanded clone; other rows omit it.

v_gene: TRBV11-2; j_gene: TRBJ2-5; d_gene: TRBD1; abundance: -; CDR3nt: TGTGCCAGCAGCTCCGGGACAGATCCGTGGGAGACCCAGTACTTC; CDR3aa: CASSSGTDPWETQYF
v_gene: TRBV6-6; j_gene: TRBJ2-7; d_gene: -; abundance: once; CDR3nt: TGTGCCAGCAGTGGGTACCTAGCTCTGGGCTACGAGCAGTACTTC; CDR3aa: CASSGYLALGYEQYF
v_gene: TRBV7-2; j_gene: TRBJ1-4; d_gene: -; abundance: -; CDR3nt: TGTGCCAGCAGCCCGTCGACCCGTGAAAAACTGTTTTTT; CDR3aa: CASSPSTREKLFF
v_gene: TRBV18; j_gene: TRBJ2-3; d_gene: -; abundance: -; CDR3nt: TGTGCCAGCTCACCATTACAGACTAGCACAGATACGCAGTATTTT; CDR3aa: CASSPLQTSTDTQYF
v_gene: TRBV11-1; j_gene: TRBJ2-7; d_gene: TRBD2; abundance: -; CDR3nt: TGTGCCAGCAGCTCCGGACTAGCGGATAGCTCCTACGAGCAGTACTTC; CDR3aa: CASSSGLADSSYEQYF
v_gene: TRBV7-3; j_gene: TRBJ1-3; d_gene: TRBD1; abundance: -; CDR3nt: TGTGCCAGCAGGACAGGGCTATCTGGAAACACCATATATTTT; CDR3aa: CASRTGLSGNTIYF
v_gene: TRBV4-1; j_gene: TRBJ1-4; d_gene: -; abundance: -; CDR3nt: TGCGCCAGCAGCCAAGTGGGGACACACAATGAAAAACTGTTTTTT; CDR3aa: CASSQVGTHNEKLFF
v_gene: TRBV28; j_gene: TRBJ1-5; d_gene: -; abundance: -; CDR3nt: TGTGCCAGCAGGAGAACAGGGTGGAGCAATCAGCCCCAGCATTTT; CDR3aa: CASRRTGWSNQPQHF
v_gene: TRBV15; j_gene: TRBJ1-6; d_gene: -; abundance: -; CDR3nt: TGTGCCACCAGCAGAGATTATAATTCACCCCTCCACTTT; CDR3aa: CATSRDYNSPLHF
v_gene: TRBV10-3; j_gene: TRBJ1-6; d_gene: -; abundance: -; CDR3nt: TGTGCCATCAGTGTTAGCTCACCCCTCCACTTT; CDR3aa: CAISVSSPLHF
v_gene: TRBV11-2; j_gene: TRBJ1-1; d_gene: -; abundance: -; CDR3nt: TGTGCCAGCAGCTTAGCTCGGGGCGGGGCAGTTTCTTCGAACACTGAAGCTTTCTTT; CDR3aa: CASSLARGGAVSSNTEAFF
v_gene: TRBV7-9; j_gene: TRBJ2-1; d_gene: -; abundance: medium-sized; CDR3nt: TGTGCCAGCAGCCCATCTTCTGGGTATGAGCAGTTCTTC; CDR3aa: CASSPSSGYEQFF
v_gene: TRBV5-1; j_gene: TRBJ2-2; d_gene: -; abundance: -; CDR3nt: TGCGCCAGCAAGGGCGGGGCGGACACCGGGGAGCTGTTTTTT; CDR3aa: CASKGGADTGELFF
v_gene: TRBV5-4; j_gene: TRBJ1-1; d_gene: -; abundance: -; CDR3nt: TGTGCCAGCAGCTTGGTCCTGAACACTGAAGCTTTCTTT; CDR3aa: CASSLVLNTEAFF
v_gene: TRBV9; j_gene: TRBJ2-5; d_gene: -; abundance: once; CDR3nt: TGTGCCAGCAGTCCTCTGCCAGAGGAGACCCAGTACTTC; CDR3aa: CASSPLPEETQYF
v_gene: TRBV23-1; j_gene: TRBJ1-2; d_gene: TRBD1; abundance: -; CDR3nt: TGCGCCAGCAGTCATTGGCCCTCAGGGACAGGGGAGGATGGCTACACCTTC; CDR3aa: CASSHWPSGTGEDGYTF
v_gene: TRBV27; j_gene: TRBJ1-2; d_gene: TRBD1; abundance: -; CDR3nt: TGTGCCAGCAGTTCGACAGGGTTAGGGGATGGCTACACCTTC; CDR3aa: CASSSTGLGDGYTF
v_gene: TRBV11-2; j_gene: TRBJ1-1; d_gene: -; abundance: -; CDR3nt: TGTGCCAGCAGCTTAGCCCCTGCGGGGGCTGAAGCTTTCTTT; CDR3aa: CASSLAPAGAEAFF
v_gene: TRBV9; j_gene: TRBJ2-7; d_gene: -; abundance: -; CDR3nt: TGTGCCAGCAGCCCTACCCGTAGCCCGGGCGAGCAGTACTTC; CDR3aa: CASSPTRSPGEQYF
v_gene: TRBV30; j_gene: TRBJ2-5; d_gene: -; abundance: few; CDR3nt: TGTGCCTGGAGTGCCGAGAGGGAGACCCAGTACTTC; CDR3aa: CAWSAERETQYF
v_gene: TRBV19; j_gene: TRBJ2-7; d_gene: TRBD2; abundance: -; CDR3nt: TGTGCCAGTAGTGCCCTAGCGGGGACGTACGAGCAGTACTTC; CDR3aa: CASSALAGTYEQYF
v_gene: TRBV7-6; j_gene: TRBJ2-1; d_gene: -; abundance: -; CDR3nt: TGTGCCAGCAGCTTATCCTATGAGCAGTTCTTC; CDR3aa: CASSLSYEQFF
v_gene: TRBV2; j_gene: TRBJ2-5; d_gene: -; abundance: -; CDR3nt: TGTGCCAGCATCCAGGTGCCAAACCGGGAGACCCAGTACTTC; CDR3aa: CASIQVPNRETQYF
v_gene: TRBV11-1; j_gene: TRBJ2-7; d_gene: -; abundance: -; CDR3nt: TGTGCCAGCAGCTATACAGGGCCTCCTTGGGACCGCTCCTACGAGCAGTACTTC; CDR3aa: CASSYTGPPWDRSYEQYF
v_gene: TRBV9; j_gene: TRBJ2-7; d_gene: TRBD1; abundance: -; CDR3nt: TGTGCCAGCAGCGTAGGAGGGACAGCATACGAGCAGTACTTC; CDR3aa: CASSVGGTAYEQYF
v_gene: TRBV25-1; j_gene: TRBJ1-4; d_gene: -; abundance: -; CDR3nt: TGTGCCAGCAGTGACATAGATGAAAAACTGTTTTTT; CDR3aa: CASSDIDEKLFF
v_gene: TRBV2; j_gene: TRBJ2-7; d_gene: -; abundance: -; CDR3nt: TGTGCCAGCAGTGAAGGGTGGGAGCAGTACTTC; CDR3aa: CASSEGWEQYF
v_gene: TRBV7-9; j_gene: TRBJ1-6; d_gene: -; abundance: -; CDR3nt: TGTGCCAGCAGCTTAGCGCTCGACCGCCGGGACAAAGAAAATTCACCCCTCCACTTT; CDR3aa: CASSLALDRRDKENSPLHF
v_gene: TRBV18; j_gene: TRBJ1-2; d_gene: TRBD1; abundance: -; CDR3nt: TGTGCCAGCTCACGTCCGGGACAGGGGGACTATGGCTACACCTTC; CDR3aa: CASSRPGQGDYGYTF
v_gene: TRBV2; j_gene: TRBJ1-3; d_gene: -; abundance: -; CDR3nt: TGTGCCAGCAGTGGGGGTAGAAACACCATATATTTT; CDR3aa: CASSGGRNTIYF
v_gene: TRBV29-1; j_gene: TRBJ2-5; d_gene: -; abundance: -; CDR3nt: TGCAGCGCCGACCCGGCGGACAGACAAGAGACCCAGTACTTC; CDR3aa: CSADPADRQETQYF
v_gene: TRBV30; j_gene: TRBJ2-7; d_gene: -; abundance: -; CDR3nt: TGTGCCTGGAGTGATCGCGGACGTTTGCAATTGAAGTACTTC; CDR3aa: CAWSDRGRLQLKYF
v_gene: TRBV7-6; j_gene: TRBJ2-1; d_gene: -; abundance: -; CDR3nt: TGTGCCAGCAGCTTAACTAGCTTTCTGTTCTTC; CDR3aa: CASSLTSFLFF
v_gene: TRBV6-5; j_gene: TRBJ1-1; d_gene: TRBD1; abundance: -; CDR3nt: TGTGCCAGCACCATGGACAGGGCACGAGCTTTCTTT; CDR3aa: CASTMDRARAFF
v_gene: TRBV6-5; j_gene: TRBJ2-2; d_gene: -; abundance: -; CDR3nt: TGTGCCAGCAGTCCTCAACCCCCCGGGGAGCTGTTTTTT; CDR3aa: CASSPQPPGELFF
v_gene: TRBV10-3; j_gene: TRBJ1-1; d_gene: TRBD1; abundance: -; CDR3nt: TGTGCCATCAGTGGGACAGGTAGTGGAACTGAAGCTTTCTTT; CDR3aa: CAISGTGSGTEAFF
v_gene: TRBV5-6; j_gene: TRBJ1-1; d_gene: -; abundance: -; CDR3nt: TGTGCCAGCAGCTTGGAATCTGAAGCTTTCTTT; CDR3aa: CASSLESEAFF
v_gene: TRBV6-6; j_gene: TRBJ1-2; d_gene: TRBD1; abundance: -; CDR3nt: TGTGCCAGCAGCTCGACAGGGTTTAGAGGAGGCTACACCTTC; CDR3aa: CASSSTGFRGGYTF
v_gene: TRBV5-1; j_gene: TRBJ1-5; d_gene: -; abundance: few; CDR3nt: TGCGCCAGCAGCTTGGGTGGGGGTTCGGCTCAGCCCCAGCATTTT; CDR3aa: CASSLGGGSAQPQHF
v_gene: TRBV29-1; j_gene: TRBJ2-3; d_gene: -; abundance: -; CDR3nt: TGCAGCGTAGGGGGGGGACTTTTCACAGATACGCAGTATTTT; CDR3aa: CSVGGGLFTDTQYF
v_gene: TRBV28; j_gene: TRBJ1-3; d_gene: TRBD1; abundance: -; CDR3nt: TGTGCCAGCAGCCGGGACAGGGTATCCGGAAACACCATATATTTT; CDR3aa: CASSRDRVSGNTIYF
v_gene: TRBV7-9; j_gene: TRBJ2-5; d_gene: -; abundance: -; CDR3nt: TGTGCCAGCAGCTCCCAGGAGACCCAGTACTTC; CDR3aa: CASSSQETQYF
v_gene: TRBV5-1; j_gene: TRBJ2-7; d_gene: TRBD1; abundance: -; CDR3nt: TGCGCCAGCAGCTTGTACGGGACAGGGGTCTCCTACGAGCAGTACTTC; CDR3aa: CASSLYGTGVSYEQYF
v_gene: TRBV6-5; j_gene: TRBJ1-6; d_gene: -; abundance: -; CDR3nt: TGTGCCAGCAGTTACTCGGATTCACCCCTCCACTTT; CDR3aa: CASSYSDSPLHF
v_gene: TRBV11-2; j_gene: TRBJ1-2; d_gene: -; abundance: -; CDR3nt: TGTGCCAGCAGCTTAGATTATCGGGTAGGGAGCGGCTACACCTTC; CDR3aa: CASSLDYRVGSGYTF
v_gene: TRBV2; j_gene: TRBJ1-4; d_gene: -; abundance: once; CDR3nt: TGTGCCAGCAGTGGGGCCGGGATCGAAAAACTGTTTTTT; CDR3aa: CASSGAGIEKLFF
v_gene: TRBV5-1; j_gene: TRBJ2-2; d_gene: -; abundance: -; CDR3nt: TGCGCCAGCAGCCCCCGTGTGGGGGAGTCTACCGGGGAGCTGTTTTTT; CDR3aa: CASSPRVGESTGELFF
v_gene: TRBV11-2; j_gene: TRBJ2-2; d_gene: -; abundance: -; CDR3nt: TGTGCCAGCAGCTTCACAGGGCCAGGTGGGGAGCTGTTTTTT; CDR3aa: CASSFTGPGGELFF
v_gene: TRBV7-8; j_gene: TRBJ2-7; d_gene: -; abundance: -; CDR3nt: TGTGCCAGCAGCTACTCGGGACTCAACTACGAGCAGTACTTC; CDR3aa: CASSYSGLNYEQYF
v_gene: TRBV19; j_gene: TRBJ1-1; d_gene: -; abundance: -; CDR3nt: TGTGCCAGTAGTTCCTACCGCGTGGACACTGAAGCTTTCTTT; CDR3aa: CASSSYRVDTEAFF
v_gene: TRBV7-6; j_gene: TRBJ1-2; d_gene: -; abundance: few; CDR3nt: TGTGCCAGCAGCCCCCTTTCAGGGCCCCCAGGCTATGGCTACACCTTC; CDR3aa: CASSPLSGPPGYGYTF
v_gene: TRBV29-1; j_gene: TRBJ2-2; d_gene: TRBD1; abundance: once; CDR3nt: TGCAGCGTTGAAGTGGGACAGGGAGCGGGCGGGGAGCTGTTTTTT; CDR3aa: CSVEVGQGAGGELFF
v_gene: TRBV27; j_gene: TRBJ1-3; d_gene: -; abundance: -; CDR3nt: TGTGCCAGCAGTCCCTCAGGGAGGATTGACTCTGGAAACACCATATATTTT; CDR3aa: CASSPSGRIDSGNTIYF
v_gene: TRBV19; j_gene: TRBJ1-6; d_gene: -; abundance: -; CDR3nt: TGTGCCACAGGGCCGTCCGGGGACACGTTTTCACCCCTCCACTTT; CDR3aa: CATGPSGDTFSPLHF
v_gene: TRBV2; j_gene: TRBJ2-3; d_gene: TRBD1; abundance: -; CDR3nt: TGTGCCAGCAGGCCGGACAGGGGGCCATATACGCAGTATTTT; CDR3aa: CASRPDRGPYTQYF
v_gene: TRBV11-2; j_gene: TRBJ1-2; d_gene: TRBD1; abundance: -; CDR3nt: TGTGCCAGCAGCACAGGGACAGGGGGATATGGCTACACCTTC; CDR3aa: CASSTGTGGYGYTF
v_gene: TRBV2; j_gene: TRBJ2-2; d_gene: -; abundance: -; CDR3nt: TGTGCCAGCAGGAAGGGGACCGGTAACACCGGGGAGCTGTTTTTT; CDR3aa: CASRKGTGNTGELFF
v_gene: TRBV11-2; j_gene: TRBJ1-5; d_gene: -; abundance: -; CDR3nt: TGTGCCAGCAGCTTAGCAGAGAATCAGCCCCAGCATTTT; CDR3aa: CASSLAENQPQHF
v_gene: TRBV27; j_gene: TRBJ2-3; d_gene: -; abundance: -; CDR3nt: TGTGCCAGCAGCCTCGAGGGGGGCGATTCGACAGATACGCAGTATTTT; CDR3aa: CASSLEGGDSTDTQYF
v_gene: TRBV29-1; j_gene: TRBJ2-5; d_gene: TRBD1; abundance: -; CDR3nt: TGCAGCGAAGGGACAGAAGAGACCCAGTACTTC; CDR3aa: CSEGTEETQYF